The entry below describes one TCR beta chain. Its antigen remains unknown. For sorted subsets, approximately 0.2 ug DNA per replicate equaled about 30,000 T cell genomes. Sequencing was performed with immunoSEQ multiplex PCR; in TCRdb, only in-frame clones are kept and a portion is missing. Of about 2 million clones listed, about 95% are singletons. After removal of 9 bases from V and 0 bases from J, the junction contained 7 bases not matched to a gene. This CDR3 spans 15 amino acids. CDR1 is MNHEY and CDR2 is SVGAGI in the germline V gene. CD45RO-negative, CCR7-positively selected cells formed the naive CD8 fraction, excluding terminally differentiated effector memory CD45RA+ cells. All of the donors resided in Nashville, Tennessee, and each was a Caucasian adult. The data derive from a study of shared clonotypes between healthy human individuals. Study-wide points: Incomplete sequencing of sorted subsets was indicated by rarefaction despite large depth. Generation probabilities were higher for clonotypes shared across all four sorted-subset donors than for unshared ones.

The TCR was taken from a young man in good health. The sample comprised naive CD8+ T cells sorted from blood. The rearrangement joins TRBV6-5 to TRBJ2-2; 7 bases fit TRBD1. The CDR3 sequence is CASRPGQSNTGELFF. CDR3 DNA sequence: TGTGCCAGTCGACCGGGACAGTCGAACACCGGGGAGCTGTTTTTT.